This T cell receptor (beta chain) appears in the sequencing data of a study of blood T cells in healthy people across ages. Extraction of total RNA produced a minimum of 5.5 micrograms from each sample. The authors ran a second PCR of 7 to 11 cycles using a sample-barcoded 5' primer and a J-beta primer mix. From the 5' RACE reads, TCRdb called clonotypes with MiXCR, one entry per CDR3 protein. Found here are under 2,000,000 distinct CDR3 sequences, about 50% of them singletons; the top ten hold approximately 2.1%. The germline CDR1 and CDR2 sequences are MNHEY and SVGAGI. This CDR3 region has 18 residues. V shed 2 bases and J 2 bases; nucleotides not matched to a gene: 9.

The chain links TRBV6-5 to TRBJ2-6; TRBD2 matches at 7 bases. The sequenced material came from blood. The clonotype was recovered from a middle-aged woman in good health. The CDR3 DNA follows: TGTGCCAGCAGTTACAGGGACCCCGCGGGGGCTGGGGCCAACGTCCTGACTTTC. Residues: CASSYRDPAGAGANVLTF.